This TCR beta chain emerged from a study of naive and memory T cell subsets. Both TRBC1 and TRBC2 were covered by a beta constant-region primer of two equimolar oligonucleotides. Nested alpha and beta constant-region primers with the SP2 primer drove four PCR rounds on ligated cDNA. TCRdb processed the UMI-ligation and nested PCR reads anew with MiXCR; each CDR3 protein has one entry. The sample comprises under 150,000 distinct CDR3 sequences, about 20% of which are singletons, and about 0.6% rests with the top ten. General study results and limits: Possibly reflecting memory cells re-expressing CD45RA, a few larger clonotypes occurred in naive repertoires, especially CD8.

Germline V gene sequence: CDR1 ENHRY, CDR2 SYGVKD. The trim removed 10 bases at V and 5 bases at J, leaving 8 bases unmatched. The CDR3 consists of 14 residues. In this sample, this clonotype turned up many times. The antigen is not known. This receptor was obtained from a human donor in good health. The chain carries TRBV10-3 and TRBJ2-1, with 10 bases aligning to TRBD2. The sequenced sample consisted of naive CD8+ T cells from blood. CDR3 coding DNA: TGTGCCACCATCGACCTAGCGGGAGACAATGAGCAGTTCTTC. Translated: CATIDLAGDNEQFF.